This T cell receptor beta chain was identified during a study of T cell responses to AZD1222 COVID-19 vaccine (dated by TCRdb to 2020 to 2023). At the level of the whole study: AZD1222 recipients whose second dose came at about 4 weeks and those whose second dose came at about 12 weeks were combined into one group, since spike-specific TCR depth and breadth did not differ between the two schedules. TCR sequencing covered roughly 230 trial participants: about 210 given two doses of AZD1222 and around 25 given two doses of MenACWY control vaccine. Trial participants were enrolled by age into subgroups of 18-55, 56-69 and 70-plus years, and about 150, 27 and 61 TCR-sequenced participants, respectively, were included in these subgroups.

What the study reported, not specific to this receptor: Because no samples from the day 14 peak response were available, repertoires could be characterized only after the peak T cell response. Participants were mostly white British and included more females than males, and it was suggested by the authors that clonal diversity may have been underestimated. In the small 56-69-year group, the increase in depth fell short of significance, most likely because of low power. After two AZD1222 doses, both the breadth and the depth of spike-specific TCRs were significantly higher than at day 0 and than in MenACWY recipients. Conclusions about previously exposed vaccinees are limited because only a handful of AZD1222 recipients were SARS-CoV-2 seropositive at baseline. Nearly half of unique spike-specific TCRs reportedly recognized epitopes outside regions mutated in the B.1.351 and B.1.1.7 variants. The whole spike protein was spanned by vaccine-associated CD4 TCRs, and dominant responses were seen in regions 160-218 and 743-854.

The CDR3 runs 13 residues from the cysteine to the phenylalanine. Only CDR3 DNA remains: 39 bases, in frame from the first base. The germline ends are 4 bases apart after V is trimmed by 2 bases and J by 3 bases. Reading the label with the study, this specimen's time point is: baseline before first vaccination. Vaccinee samples were obtained from the UK trials COV001 and COV002, which included a single-blind randomized controlled phase 2/3 trial of AZD1222 (ChAdOx1 nCoV-19) in healthy adults. For TCRbeta chain sequencing, PBMC samples from trial participants were taken at day 0 and at day 28 after the second dose. A word on this clone: Its antigen specificity is not known. Base qualities are not recorded, but no much larger clone differs from it by a single base.

The CDR3 regions of human TCRbeta chains were subjected to immunosequencing. In the paper's pipeline: TCRs in the repertoires were matched against a reference library of SARS-CoV-2-specific TCRs that had been generated with the MIRA antigen-specificity platform. Breadth meant the fraction of unique TCRs that were SARS-CoV-2-associated, whereas depth meant the fraction of total T cells that were SARS-CoV-2-associated. Using the MIRA data, each spike-specific TCR was mapped to the spike region that the TCR reacts to and placed in a CD4 or CD8 class. Log10-transformed breadth and depth values were compared by one-way ANOVA with Sidak's multiple comparisons tests. Entries here come from immuneACCESS through TCRdb and include only in-frame sequences with V and J called. Some clones fail to appear in such tables; in the studies checked, an unresolved V gene covers under half of the shortfall, and the cause of the remainder is unknown. V, J and clone size were drawn from that table, and D and trimming were deduced from the DNA. Present in this sample are about 130,000 clones, 90% to 95% of which were seen just once. The ten biggest clones cover 1.5% to 2% of the sample.

The sequences come from peripheral blood, collected on day 0 of AZD1222 vaccination. The receptor comes from an adult in good health. Here the chain combines TRBV12-3 or TRBV12-4 and TRBJ2-2; no D gene call is confident. The CDR3 region reads CASSLRDTGELFF. In nucleotides, the sequence is TGTGCCAGCAGTTTAAGGGACACCGGGGAGCTGTTTTTT.